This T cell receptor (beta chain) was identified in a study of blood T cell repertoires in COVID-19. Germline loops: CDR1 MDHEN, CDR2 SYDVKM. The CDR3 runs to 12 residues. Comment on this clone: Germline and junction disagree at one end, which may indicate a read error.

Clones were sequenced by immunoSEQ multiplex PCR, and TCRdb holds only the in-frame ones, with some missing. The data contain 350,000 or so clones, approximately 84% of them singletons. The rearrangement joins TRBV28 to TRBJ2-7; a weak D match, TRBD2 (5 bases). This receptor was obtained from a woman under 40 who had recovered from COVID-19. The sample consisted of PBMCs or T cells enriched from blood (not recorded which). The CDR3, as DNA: TGTGCCAGCAGTTCCTGGAGGACCTCCCGGTGGTTC. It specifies CASSSWRTSRWF.